Given below is one TCR beta chain in context. The data are from a study of blood T cell repertoires in COVID-19. About the study: COVID-19 samples collected from the United States, Italy and Spain covered acute and convalescent phases.

In the original analysis: Nucleated cell number was recorded as an estimate derived from reference gene primer amplification. This table comes from immunoSEQ multiplex PCR, and its TCRdb copy is limited to in-frame clones, with some not included. Clone size and V and J calls were adopted from that table, with D and trimming inferred from the DNA. In the table there are 200,000 to 250,000 clones, more than 80% of which are singletons. What was sequenced was PBMCs or T cells enriched from blood (not recorded which). This receptor was obtained from a woman younger than 35 in a cohort exposed to, infected with or recovered from COVID-19 (not recorded which).

CDR3 region: CASRSGSLFQGTDTQYF. CDR3 sequence (DNA): TGTGCCAGCAGGTCCGGGAGCCTTTTTCAGGGCACAGATACGCAGTATTTT. This rearrangement joins TRBV28 to TRBJ2-3, with D possibly TRBD2 on 6 matching bases. Germline CDR1 reads MDHEN; CDR2 reads SYDVKM. Trimming removed 6 bases at V and 1 base at J, with 20 bases between. This CDR3 has 17 residues.